Listed below are T cell receptor beta chains from one sample, sequenced in a study of T cell responses to AZD1222 COVID-19 vaccine. TCRdb keeps only in-frame clones here, not all; method: immunoSEQ multiplex PCR. The sample carries more than 120,000 clones, approximately 87% recorded once. Material: peripheral blood, obtained 28 days after the second AZD1222 dose. The receptors shown here come from an adult who received the AZD1222 COVID-19 vaccine. CDR3s include the opening cysteine and the closing phenylalanine or tryptophan. The order of the fields is clone size, V gene, J gene, D gene, CDR3 DNA, CDR3 protein. D genes are given only for firm matches. Clone size is given for some rows only: seen once, a few or many times, or a class if the clone is expanded.

>few|TRBV10-1|TRBJ1-1|TRBD1
TGCGCCAGCAGTGAGTTAGGACAGGGGGATAGCACTGAAGCTTTCTTT
CASSELGQGDSTEAFF
>NA|TRBV19|TRBJ2-1|NA
TGTGCCAGTAGTATGCGGGGCCAGGGAACCAATGAGCAGTTCTTC
CASSMRGQGTNEQFF
>NA|TRBV19|TRBJ1-2|NA
TGTGCCAGCCAGGACACCGTCTATGGCTACACCTTC
CASQDTVYGYTF
>NA|TRBV18|TRBJ1-2|TRBD1
TGTGCCAGCTCAGCAGGGGGCGGCTACACCTTC
CASSAGGGYTF
>NA|TRBV7-9|TRBJ1-2|NA
TGTGCCAGCAGCCCACGGAACAGGGAGCCCTATGGCTACACCTTC
CASSPRNREPYGYTF
>NA|TRBV6-2/TRBV6-3|TRBJ2-3|NA
TGTGCCAGCAGTTACTCGGGGGACACCCACACAGATACGCAGTATTTT
CASSYSGDTHTDTQYF
>few|TRBV6-5|TRBJ2-7|TRBD1
TGTGCCAGCAGCCTCGGGCAGGGGGCCGTCGAGCAGTACTTC
CASSLGQGAVEQYF
>NA|TRBV6-1|TRBJ1-4|NA
TGTGCCAGCAGTGAATTGGGGGCGGCTAATGAAAAACTGTTTTTT
CASSELGAANEKLFF
>NA|TRBV5-1|TRBJ2-6|TRBD1
TGCGCCAGCAGTTTTGGACAGGGGAGCTCTGGGGCCAACGTCCTGACTTTC
CASSFGQGSSGANVLTF
>once|TRBV19|TRBJ1-1|NA
TGTGCCAGTAGTAGCGACAACTTGAACACTGAAGCTTTCTTT
CASSSDNLNTEAFF
>NA|TRBV7-6|TRBJ2-5|TRBD2
TGTGCCAGCAGCTCCCAGACTAGCGGGGGGCAAGAGACCCAGTACTTC
CASSSQTSGGQETQYF
>NA|TRBV7-9|TRBJ2-5|NA
TGTGCCAGCAGCCCCTACAGGGCCCGGGTTCGAGAGACCCAGTACTTC
CASSPYRARVRETQYF
>NA|TRBV28|TRBJ1-5|NA
TGTGCCAGTATTAGACAGCTACATCAGCCCCAGCATTTT
CASIRQLHQPQHF
>NA|TRBV3-1/TRBV3-2|TRBJ2-5|TRBD1
TGTGCCAGCAGCCGCCAGGGGGCGAGGGAGACCCAGTACTTC
CASSRQGARETQYF
>NA|TRBV28|TRBJ1-2|TRBD1
TGTGCCAGCAGTCCTGCAAACAGGGGGAGAAACTATGGCTACACCTTC
CASSPANRGRNYGYTF
>NA|TRBV28|TRBJ1-2|NA
TGTGCCAGCAGCGCCTATGGCTACACCTTC
CASSAYGYTF
>NA|TRBV7-3|TRBJ2-5|NA
TGTGCCAGCAGCTTAACAGGGGGAGGGAACCAAGAGACCCAGTACTTC
CASSLTGGGNQETQYF
>NA|TRBV27|TRBJ1-6|NA
TGTGCCAGCAGCCGTACTCTGGGCGCGCCGGTTTCACCCCTCCACTTT
CASSRTLGAPVSPLHF
>NA|TRBV28|TRBJ2-1|TRBD2
TGTGCCAGCAGCAGGACTAGCGGGTCTTACAATGAGCAGTTCTTC
CASSRTSGSYNEQFF
>NA|TRBV2|TRBJ2-1|TRBD2
TGTGCCAGCAGTTCGACTAGCGGGGGGGCCGCTGAGCAGTTCTTC
CASSSTSGGAAEQFF
>NA|TRBV7-2|TRBJ2-5|NA
TGTGCCAGCAGCTTAGGAGCCTCAATCCGCGGGGAGACCCAGTACTTC
CASSLGASIRGETQYF
>once|TRBV10-1|TRBJ2-1|NA
TGCGCCAGCAGTGAGTCGGCCAGAGAGCAGTTCTTC
CASSESAREQFF
>NA|TRBV4-2|TRBJ1-1|NA
TGTGCCAGCAGCCATAGGGGTCTCGGGGCTGAAGCTTTCTTT
CASSHRGLGAEAFF
>NA|TRBV7-2|TRBJ2-7|NA
TGTGCCAGCAGCTCTGTCGCGGGGTCCTACGAGCAGTACTTC
CASSSVAGSYEQYF
>NA|TRBV5-4|TRBJ1-1|NA
TGTGCCAGCACCCGAGCCAGAGAAGCGAACACTGAAGCTTTCTTT
CASTRAREANTEAFF
>NA|TRBV9|TRBJ1-2|NA
TGTGCCAGCAGCGTAGCGATCTCCACCGCCAACTATGGCTACACCTTC
CASSVAISTANYGYTF
>NA|TRBV10-3|TRBJ2-7|NA
TGTGCCACTACAGGGCAGCACTACGAGCAGTACTTC
CATTGQHYEQYF
>NA|TRBV4-2|TRBJ1-6|TRBD1
TGTGCCAGCAGCTCAGCCCCAGGGGGTAATTCACCCCTCCACTTT
CASSSAPGGNSPLHF
>NA|TRBV5-4|TRBJ2-1|NA
TGTGCCAGCAGCAATCTAGCGCGCTCCTACAATGAGCAGTTCTTC
CASSNLARSYNEQFF
>NA|TRBV5-5|TRBJ1-4|NA
TGTGCCAGCAGCTTAAGGACAGCTGCAACTAATGAAAAACTGTTTTTT
CASSLRTAATNEKLFF
>NA|TRBV4-2|TRBJ1-4|NA
TGTGCCAGCAGCCAAGACCACGGGGGGGTACTAGAAAAACTGTTTTTT
CASSQDHGGVLEKLFF
>NA|TRBV5-5|TRBJ1-2|TRBD1
TGTGCCAGCAGCCCGGTCCCGGGACAGCGCGGGGACACCTTC
CASSPVPGQRGDTF
>NA|TRBV4-3|TRBJ2-3|TRBD2
TGCGCCAGCAGCCAAGATCCCCCCCTGCGGGAGGGATCGAATACGCAGTATTTT
CASSQDPPLREGSNTQYF
>NA|TRBV19|TRBJ1-5|TRBD1
TGTGCCAGTACCACTTCGGGGACAGGGTCCAGCAATCAGCCCCAGCATTTT
CASTTSGTGSSNQPQHF
>NA|TRBV27|TRBJ1-2|NA
TGTGCCAGCAGTCGCCTTGACAGAGCCTATGGCTACACCTTC
CASSRLDRAYGYTF
>NA|TRBV19|TRBJ1-6|NA
TGTGCCAGTAGTATTAATTTCCAGGCAGATTCACCCCTCCACTTT
CASSINFQADSPLHF
>NA|TRBV7-2|TRBJ2-1|TRBD1
TGTGCCAGCAGCTTATTCGGACAGGGCACTAATGAGCAGTTCTTC
CASSLFGQGTNEQFF
>NA|TRBV7-3|TRBJ2-1|NA
TGTGCCAGCAGCTTAACGTGGGCAAACAATGAGCAGTTCTTC
CASSLTWANNEQFF
>NA|TRBV29-1|TRBJ2-3|NA
TGCAGCGGGGGGGAGCCTCGAGATACGCAGTATTTT
CSGGEPRDTQYF
>NA|TRBV6-5|TRBJ1-1|NA
TGTGCCAGCAGGCCTACCTACGGGGGGAACACTGAAGCTTTCTTT
CASRPTYGGNTEAFF
>NA|TRBV5-1|TRBJ2-1|NA
TGCGCCAGCAGCTTGGTGACGATGAACAATGAGCAGTTCTTC
CASSLVTMNNEQFF
>NA|TRBV10-2|TRBJ2-1|NA
TGCGCCAGCCTAGGGTGGGAATCCTACAATGAGCAGTTCTTC
CASLGWESYNEQFF